Each of the 3 T cell receptor beta chains below was sequenced from the same sample in a study of shared clonotypes between healthy human individuals. Libraries were prepared by immunoSEQ multiplex PCR; TCRdb keeps only in-frame clonotypes and omits some of them. The data show a few million clones, 80% to 95% seen once. CD8 cells regarded as naive lacked CD45RO, were positively chosen for CCR7, and omitted terminally differentiated effector memory CD45RA+ cells. Sequencing used naive CD8+ T cells from PBMCs. Source of these receptors: a man aged 18-30 years in good health. Some clones in this sample may be carry-over from other donors' samples.

This chain uses TRBV6-4 with TRBJ1-5; 10 bases are a match to TRBD1. Germline CDR1 reads MRHNA; CDR2 reads SNTAGT. After removal of 6 bases from V and 8 bases from J, the junction contained 7 bases not matched to a gene. The CDR3 is 14 amino acids. In DNA, the CDR3 is TGTGCCAGCAGCCTTGACAGGGGGCATGAGCCCCAGCATTTT. This codes for CASSLDRGHEPQHF.

V usage is TRBV7-9 and J usage is TRBJ2-3; tentatively, D is TRBD2 (5 bases). Trimming removed 6 bases from V and 6 bases from J, with 13 bases in between. Germline CDR1 SEHNR, CDR2 FQNEAQ (reference sequence). The CDR3 length is 13 residues. The CDR3 region is CASSLRGSDTQYF. The DNA for the CDR3 is TGTGCCAGCAGTTTACGGGGTTCGGATACGCAGTATTTT.

The V and J genes are TRBV10-1 and TRBJ1-4; no firm D call. The CDR3 covers 13 residues. Germline-derived CDR1 and CDR2 are WNHNN and SYGVQD (reference sequence). V dropped 7 bases and J dropped 7 bases, with 13 bases sitting between them. CDR3: CASTDILGEKLFF. The CDR3 nucleotides are TGCGCCAGCACAGACATCCTTGGTGAAAAACTGTTTTTT.